These 14 T cell receptor beta chains were sequenced from one sample in a study of shared T cell receptors in the human thymus. Repertoires were generated with immunoSEQ multiplex PCR, while TCRdb's copy carries only in-frame clones and drops some. The repertoire holds hundreds of thousands of clones, about four fifths seen once, with more than 0.01% in the top ten. The data also belong to a second study, concerning human thymus T cells.

The sequenced material came from thymocytes. Receptors originate from a boy under two years old with a congenital heart defect.

V is TRBV7-2 and J is TRBJ2-7, with 12 bases fitting TRBD2. The CDR3 covers 18 residues. The trim removed 2 bases at V and 3 bases at J, leaving 11 bases unmatched. Germline-derived CDR1 and CDR2 are SGHTA and FQGNSA. CDR3 loop: CASSLRGPLAGGLYEQYF. The DNA of the CDR3 is TGTGCCAGCAGCTTAAGGGGACCCCTAGCGGGAGGGCTCTACGAGCAGTACTTC.

V and J are TRBV5-4 and TRBJ2-7; 9 bases are a match to TRBD2. CDR1 SGHNT and CDR2 YYREEE come from the germline V gene (reference sequence). Trimming at V came to 4 bases and at J to 4 bases, leaving 15 bases not matched to a gene. CDR3 size: 17 residues. CDR3 DNA sequence: TGTGCCAGCAGCGCCGCCCCGCTCTGGCGGGAGGGGTACGAGCAGTACTTC. Translating it yields CASSAAPLWREGYEQYF. Drawing the rest from reference TRBV5-4 and TRBJ2-7, the complete variable domain is ETGVTQSPTHLIKTRGQQVTLRCSSQSGHNTVSWYQQALGQGPQFIFQYYREEENGRGNFPPRFSGLQFPNYSSELNVNALELDDSALYLCASSAAPLWREGYEQYFGPGTRLTVT.

The CDR3 is CASSFGGDTGELFF. CDR3 sequence (DNA): TGTGCCAGCAGTTTCGGGGGGGACACCGGGGAGCTGTTTTTT. The V gene is TRBV28, the J gene TRBJ2-2; TRBD2 matches 8 bases. There are 14 residues in the CDR3. Trimming took 3 bases from V and 3 from J; bases not matched to a gene: 0. Germline lookup yields CDR1 MDHEN and CDR2 SYDVKM.

The J gene is TRBJ2-2, the V gene TRBV10-1; 9 nucleotides align to TRBD2. In germline, CDR1 is WNHNN, CDR2 SYGVQD (reference sequence). J gave up 5 bases and V 0 bases, and 7 bases lay outside the gene matches. The CDR3 length is 17 residues. CDR3 protein: CASSESRTSEGTGELFF. The CDR3, as DNA: TGCGCCAGCAGTGAGTCTAGGACTAGCGAAGGAACCGGGGAGCTGTTTTTT.

V is TRBV25-1 and J is TRBJ1-4; 7 nucleotides line up with TRBD1. The CDR3 spans 13 residues. The J segment lost 8 bases and the V segment lost 8 bases, leaving 8 bases of the junction unmatched. Germline V gives CDR1 MGHDK, CDR2 SYGVNS. This chain's CDR3 is CASDTGVGEKLFF. The CDR3 nucleotides are TGTGCCAGCGATACAGGGGTTGGGGAAAAACTGTTTTTT.

This rearrangement joins TRBV6-5 to TRBJ2-2; TRBD2 agrees at 7 bases. V lost 6 bases and J lost 3; bases outside the gene matches: 4. Germline V lookup: CDR1 MNHEY, CDR2 SVGAGI. The CDR3 has 14 amino acids. The DNA for the CDR3 is TGTGCCAGCAGCCCCCGGGGGGACACCGGGGAGCTGTTTTTT. It codes for CASSPRGDTGELFF.

This clone was seen a single time. V is TRBV11-2 and J is TRBJ2-7; tentatively, D is TRBD2 (5 bases). Germline assignment: CDR1 SGHAT and CDR2 FQNNGV. The CDR3 sequence is 14 residues long. The CDR3 DNA sequence: TGTGCATCCCACAAGGAACTAGAGTTTTACGAGCAGTACTTC. Its protein product is CASHKELEFYEQYF. Complete variable domain (other parts from reference TRBV11-2 and TRBJ2-7): EAGVAQSPRYKIIEKRQSVAFWCNPISGHATLYWYQQILGQGPKLLIQFQNNGVVDDSQLPKDRFSAERLKGVDSTLKIQPAKLEDSAVYLCASHKELEFYEQYFGPGTRLTVT.

The rearrangement links TRBV4-3 to TRBJ2-7; 10 bases are shared with TRBD2. CDR1 is LGHNA and CDR2 is YSLEER in the germline V gene. CDR3 length: 16 residues. J gave up 5 bases and V 4 bases, and 11 bases lay outside the gene matches. The CDR3 DNA follows: TGCGCCAGCAGCCCCCATCGGAGCGGGAGGGTCCACGAGCAGTACTTC. It yields the protein CASSPHRSGRVHEQYF.

The V gene is TRBV7-8, the J gene TRBJ2-7; possibly TRBD2 for D (6 bases). Between the trimmed V and J ends, which lost 1 base and 2 bases, there was a span of 12 bases. The CDR3 sequence is 15 residues long. Germline lookup yields CDR1 SGHVS and CDR2 FQNEAQ. CDR3 nucleotide sequence: TGTGCCAGCAGCTTAGTATTAGCGGATCCCTACGAGCAGTACTTC. Encoded protein: CASSLVLADPYEQYF.

The rearrangement links TRBV6-6 to TRBJ2-7; D might be TRBD2 (7 bases). The CDR3 contains 15 residues. Germline values: CDR1 MNHNY, CDR2 SVGAGI (reference sequence). Deletions cut 5 bases from V and 3 bases from J, with 17 bases between. The CDR3 region is CASSPRGGRNYEQYF. DNA for the CDR3: TGTGCCAGCAGTCCCAGGGGCGGGAGAAACTACGAGCAGTACTTC.

This chain uses TRBV6-5 with TRBJ2-5, with TRBD1 matching over 9 bases. Losses at the gene ends were 1 base for V and 4 bases for J; bases not matched to a gene: 1. This CDR3 contains 14 residues. From germline, CDR1 is MNHEY and CDR2 SVGAGI. CDR3 residues: CASSYWGQGETQYF. The CDR3 DNA is TGTGCCAGCAGTTACTGGGGACAGGGAGAGACCCAGTACTTC.

V usage is TRBV4-3 and J usage is TRBJ2-3; tentatively, D is TRBD2 (6 bases). Trimming left V 0 bases short and J 0 bases short, with 13 bases between. Germline V gene lookup returns CDR1 LGHNA and CDR2 YSLEER. The CDR3 loop spans 17 amino acids. The CDR3 region is CASSQDRLVPSTDTQYF. The CDR3 region has the DNA TGCGCCAGCAGCCAAGATAGACTAGTTCCTAGCACAGATACGCAGTATTTT.

This clone was picked up a small number of times. The V and J genes are TRBV6-1 and TRBJ2-1, with TRBD1 identical over 7 bases. J gave up 12 bases and V 10 bases, and 21 bases lay outside the gene matches. This CDR3 is built from 15 residues. CDR1 and CDR2 from the germline V gene are MNHNS and SASEGT. The CDR3 nucleotides read TGTGCCACCTTACAGGGGACCAGCTTCAGAAGTGGGCAGTTCTTC. As protein: CATLQGTSFRSGQFF.

The chain links TRBV29-1 to TRBJ2-5; tentatively, D is TRBD1 (6 bases). Germline CDR1 is SQVTM and CDR2 is ANQGSEA. This CDR3 region has 14 residues. V was clipped by 7 bases and J by 3 bases, with 18 bases between them. Written as DNA, the CDR3 is TGCAGCGCCCCCCCCGGGAAGGGGGAAGAGACCCAGTACTTC. Residues: CSAPPGKGEETQYF.